This TCR beta chain was identified during a study of T cells in Graves' hyperthyroidism and ophthalmopathy. Study-wide points: Most thyroid-expanded clonotypes above 0.001 were also found in blood.

Patients with uncontrolled infections, other autoimmune diseases, pregnancy or lactation were excluded. The authors took PBMCs from about 9.5 ml fresh peripheral blood. The V end lost 0 bases, the J end lost 4 bases, and 10 bases lay between the germline ends. Germline assignment: CDR1 MNHNS and CDR2 SASEGT. The CDR3 sequence is 15 residues long. This clonotype came up many times. The antigen is unknown. From RNA transcripts, TCR beta CDR3 regions were amplified. A first-round RT-PCR of the TCR CDR3 used the HTBI primer set. TCRdb re-called the multiplex PCR reads with MiXCR, one entry per CDR3 protein. The data hold a few hundred thousand distinct CDR3 sequences, with around 20% observed a single time.

This clonotype was sampled from a man between 18 and 35 years old with Graves' hyperthyroidism. Sequencing used blood. The V gene is TRBV6-1, the J gene TRBJ1-3; D unresolved. CDR3 DNA: TGTGCCAGCAGTGAAGCCGGCGGTAGAGGAAACACCATATATTTT. Translated: CASSEAGGRGNTIYF.